The 25 T cell receptor beta chains in this list originate from one sample, sequenced in a study of blood T cell repertoires in COVID-19. TCRdb's table, derived via immunoSEQ multiplex PCR, lists solely in-frame clones and lacks some. The sample has 170,000 or so clones; around 87% are singletons. Sequenced: peripheral blood. The receptors originated from a man in his forties with active or convalescent COVID-19.

This clone is a singleton in its sample. V gene TRBV29-1 combines with J gene TRBJ1-1; D might be TRBD1 (5 bases). Germline CDR1 is SQVTM and CDR2 is ANQGSEA. V dropped 6 bases and J dropped 6 bases, with 14 bases sitting between them. The CDR3 runs to 12 residues. CDR3 sequence: CSVKGPGAEAFF. The CDR3 DNA reads TGCAGCGTCAAGGGGCCAGGCGCTGAAGCTTTCTTT.

The rearrangement uses TRBV28 and TRBJ1-2, with 8 bases that match TRBD1. This CDR3 contains 16 residues. In germline, CDR1 is MDHEN, CDR2 SYDVKM. V was pared by 2 bases and J by 8 bases, with 13 bases of the junction left unmatched. CDR3 bases: TGTGCCAGCAGTTTAGGAGGACAGGGAGGTGTGGGGGGCTACACCTTC. Its protein is CASSLGGQGGVGGYTF.

The CDR3 protein is CARKRDRVFTDTQYF. DNA of the CDR3: TGCGCCCGCAAACGAGACAGGGTATTCACAGATACGCAGTATTTT. This chain connects TRBV5-1 to TRBJ2-3; 7 bases align to TRBD1. Germline trimming cut 10 bases from V and 2 bases from J; bases unmatched to any gene: 13. CDR1 and CDR2 from the germline V gene are SGHRS and YFSETQ. The CDR3 has 15 amino acids.

The chain employs TRBV5-5 and TRBJ1-3; D call uncertain. CDR3 length equals 15 residues. The V end lost 4 bases, the J end lost 0 bases, and 11 bases lay between the germline ends. In germline, CDR1 is SGHKS, CDR2 YYEKEE (reference sequence). CDR3 protein: CASSPDFSSGNTIYF. The DNA of the CDR3 is TGTGCCAGCAGCCCGGACTTCAGCTCTGGAAACACCATATATTTT.

The rearrangement links TRBV28 to TRBJ1-5, with 10 bases lining up with TRBD1. Germline CDR1 reads MDHEN; CDR2 reads SYDVKM. The CDR3 sequence is 15 residues long. The J segment lost 6 bases and the V segment lost 5 bases, leaving 7 bases of the junction unmatched. The CDR3 is CASSPGTGAGQPQHF. The CDR3 DNA follows: TGTGCCAGCAGTCCTGGGACAGGGGCAGGTCAGCCCCAGCATTTT.

The CDR3 DNA reads TGTGCCAGCAGTTCGCGACACCTCCCTAATGAAAAACTGTTTTTT. This sequence encodes CASSSRHLPNEKLFF. The V gene is TRBV21-1, the J gene TRBJ1-4; the tabulated D call, TRBD1, remains unverified against the DNA. TRBV21-1 corresponds to a pseudogene. The CDR3 is 15 amino acids.

J is TRBJ1-4 and V is TRBV9; D gene ambiguous. Germline lookup yields CDR1 SGDLS and CDR2 YYNGEE. V dropped 4 bases and J dropped 0 bases, with 13 bases sitting between them. The CDR3 contains 16 residues. The CDR3 nucleotides are TGTGCCAGCAGCCTATCCGGGGTTGCAACTAATGAAAAACTGTTTTTT. Amino acid sequence: CASSLSGVATNEKLFF. The full variable domain, with the rest looked up from reference TRBV9 and TRBJ1-4, is DSGVTQTPKHLITATGQRVTLRCSPRSGDLSVYWYQQSLDQGLQFLIQYYNGEERAKGNILERFSAQQFPDLHSELNLSSLELGDSALYFCASSLSGVATNEKLFFGSGTQLSVL.

The rearrangement links TRBV28 to TRBJ1-5; 8 nucleotides match TRBD1. V lost 5 bases, J lost 5 bases, and 8 bases stayed unmatched. CDR3 length equals 15 residues. Germline V gene lookup returns CDR1 MDHEN and CDR2 SYDVKM. The CDR3 reads CASSTGQGNDQPQHF. The CDR3 coding sequence is TGTGCCAGCAGTACCGGACAGGGTAACGATCAGCCCCAGCATTTT.

The chain uses TRBV6-2 or TRBV6-3 and TRBJ2-5; TRBD1 might be the D (5 bases). The germline V gene has CDR1 MNHEY and CDR2 SVGEGT. The V and J ends lost 10 bases and 2 bases respectively, with 14 bases between them. The CDR3 is 13 amino acids. The CDR3 DNA reads TGTGCCACCAACCCGACAGTTCAAGAGACCCAGTACTTC. This gives the protein CATNPTVQETQYF.

V and J are TRBV28 and TRBJ1-6, with D perhaps TRBD1 (6 bases). This CDR3 spans 15 amino acids. Germline CDR1 MDHEN, CDR2 SYDVKM. V was clipped by 6 bases and J by 2 bases, with 11 bases between them. CDR3 nucleotides: TGTGCCAGCAGGGAACAGGGACCCTATAATTCACCCCTCCACTTT. It codes for CASREQGPYNSPLHF.

V gene TRBV4-2 combines with J gene TRBJ2-2; 7 nucleotides line up with TRBD2. V dropped 1 base and J dropped 1; count of bases not matched to a gene: 6. Germline lookup yields CDR1 LGHNA and CDR2 YNFKEQ. The CDR3 sequence is 17 residues long. The CDR3 DNA sequence: TGTGCCAGCAGCCAAGGACGAGGCGGGGGGAACACCGGGGAGCTGTTTTTT. This encodes CASSQGRGGGNTGELFF.

The chain carries TRBV7-3 and TRBJ1-1, with 9 bases lining up with TRBD1. V dropped 2 bases and J dropped 9; count of bases not matched to a gene: 4. The CDR3 is 13 residues long. Germline assignment: CDR1 SGHTA and CDR2 FQGTGA. CDR3 DNA sequence: TGTGCCAGCAGCTTAGAAGGGACAGGGAAAGCTTTCTTT. Translation gives CASSLEGTGKAFF.

This sequence joins TRBV5-1 and TRBJ1-6, with D uncertain. Trimming removed 2 bases from V and 7 bases from J, with 10 bases in between. The germline CDR1 and CDR2 sequences are SGHRS and YFSETQ. The CDR3 contains 14 residues. The CDR3, as DNA: TGCGCCAGCAGCTTCGGAGAGGGCAATTCACCCCTCCACTTT. Translating it yields CASSFGEGNSPLHF.

The V and J genes are TRBV11-3 and TRBJ1-1, with D possibly TRBD1 on 6 matching bases. The V and J ends lost 3 bases and 1 base respectively, with 9 bases between them. Germline V gene lookup returns CDR1 SGHNT and CDR2 YENEEA. CDR3 length: 14 amino acids. This chain's CDR3 is CASSFGQSNTEAFF. In DNA form, the CDR3 reads TGTGCCAGCAGCTTCGGACAGTCGAACACTGAAGCTTTCTTT.

A remark on this clone: At the DNA level, this CDR3 is encoded by other sequences in the same sample as well. The chain joins TRBV4-1 to TRBJ2-3; D gene uncertain. The V and J ends lost 0 bases and 3 bases respectively, with 7 bases between them. Germline V CDR1 and CDR2: MGHRA, YSYEKL. The CDR3 totals 14 residues. CDR3 DNA: TGCGCCAGCAGCCAAGATCCTTCGACAGATACGCAGTATTTT. Residues: CASSQDPSTDTQYF.

The chain is built from TRBV15 and TRBJ1-2; 9 nucleotides match TRBD1. V lost 3 bases and J lost 5; bases outside the gene matches: 4. The CDR3 contains 14 residues. In germline, CDR1 is LNHNV, CDR2 YYDKDF (reference sequence). In nucleotides, the CDR3 is TGTGCCACCAGCAGGGGACAGGGAAGTTATGGCTACACCTTC. Protein sequence: CATSRGQGSYGYTF.

This clone was seen once. The chain couples TRBV5-1 to TRBJ1-5; 8 bases match TRBD1. CDR3 size: 17 residues. Germline CDR1 is SGHRS and CDR2 is YFSETQ. V lost 0 bases to trimming and J lost 2 bases; unmatched junction nucleotides: 7. The CDR3 protein is CASSLEAGGTGNQPQHF. CDR3 DNA: TGCGCCAGCAGCTTGGAGGCAGGGGGCACCGGCAATCAGCCCCAGCATTTT.

Written as DNA, the CDR3 is TGTGCCAGCATCGCGGGGATAGAAAAACTGTTTTTT. Translation gives CASIAGIEKLFF. The chain uses TRBV6-4 and TRBJ1-4; D uncertain. The CDR3 extends over 12 amino acids. The V gene's germline CDR1 is MRHNA and CDR2 SNTAGT. The V end was cut by 7 bases, the J end by 8 bases, with 11 bases between.

The J gene is TRBJ1-1, the V gene TRBV6-1; D not certain. V gave up 2 bases and J gave up 9 bases, with 13 bases separating them. This CDR3 is built from 13 residues. Germline V gene sequence: CDR1 MNHNS, CDR2 SASEGT. The DNA of the CDR3 is TGTGCCAGCAGTGAACCCGTGCTCCCTAAAGCTTTCTTT. This translates into CASSEPVLPKAFF.

The chain links TRBV5-1 to TRBJ1-1; 9 bases are a match to TRBD1. Losses at the gene ends were 4 bases for V and 2 bases for J; bases not matched to a gene: 9. CDR3 length: 16 residues. From germline, CDR1 is SGHRS and CDR2 YFSETQ. The chain's CDR3 is CASSGGTGWTNTEAFF. The DNA for the CDR3 is TGCGCCAGCAGCGGCGGGACAGGGTGGACAAACACTGAAGCTTTCTTT. Using reference TRBV5-1 and TRBJ1-1 for the parts outside the CDR3, the full variable domain is KAGVTQTPRYLIKTRGQQVTLSCSPISGHRSVSWYQQTPGQGLQFLFEYFSETQRNKGNFPGRFSGRQFSNSRSEMNVSTLELGDSALYLCASSGGTGWTNTEAFFGQGTRLTVV.

This clone was seen a single time. The rearrangement uses TRBV4-3 and TRBJ1-1; D might be TRBD1 (6 bases). The CDR3 contains 15 residues. Germline CDR1 and CDR2: LGHNA and YSLEER. The V and J ends lost 2 bases and 1 base respectively, with 11 bases between them. The CDR3 loop reads CASSQSGVPNTEAFF. In DNA, the CDR3 is TGCGCCAGCAGCCAATCAGGGGTCCCGAACACTGAAGCTTTCTTT.

This clone occurred once. The chain links TRBV30 to TRBJ2-7, with D unresolved. The CDR3 consists of 12 residues. Trimming cost V 2 bases and J 3 bases, with 8 bases left between them. Germline V gene sequence: CDR1 GTSNPN, CDR2 SVGIG (reference sequence). CDR3 in DNA: TGTGCCTGGAGTTCCGGTAACTACGAGCAGTACTTC. This codes for CAWSSGNYEQYF.

This clone appeared once. The chain recombines TRBV2 with TRBJ1-4; TRBD1 agrees at 8 bases. With V trimmed by 6 bases and J by 10 bases, 10 bases remained unmatched. CDR3 length: 14 residues. Germline CDR1 and CDR2: SNHLY and FYNNEI. The CDR3 nucleotides read TGTGCCAGCAGCTCAACAGGGGGGGTGGTAAAACTGTTTTTT. Its protein is CASSSTGGVVKLFF.

The chain is built from TRBV18 and TRBJ1-6; D may be TRBD1 (6 bases). Trimming stripped 0 bases from V and 7 bases from J, with 7 bases between. The CDR3 runs 14 residues. The germline V gene has CDR1 KGHSH and CDR2 LQKENI. CDR3 nucleotide sequence: TGTGCCAGCTCACCACCGGGGGCAAATTCACCCCTCCACTTT. Residues: CASSPPGANSPLHF.

This sequence joins TRBV28 and TRBJ2-7; weak D call: TRBD1 (6 bases). V was shortened by 3 bases and J by 4 bases, with 10 bases between the two germline ends. CDR1 and CDR2 (germline): MDHEN, SYDVKM. The CDR3 sequence is 13 residues long. The CDR3 region has the DNA TGTGCCAGCAGTTTGTATAGGGGGTACGAGCAGTACTTC. The encoded protein is CASSLYRGYEQYF.